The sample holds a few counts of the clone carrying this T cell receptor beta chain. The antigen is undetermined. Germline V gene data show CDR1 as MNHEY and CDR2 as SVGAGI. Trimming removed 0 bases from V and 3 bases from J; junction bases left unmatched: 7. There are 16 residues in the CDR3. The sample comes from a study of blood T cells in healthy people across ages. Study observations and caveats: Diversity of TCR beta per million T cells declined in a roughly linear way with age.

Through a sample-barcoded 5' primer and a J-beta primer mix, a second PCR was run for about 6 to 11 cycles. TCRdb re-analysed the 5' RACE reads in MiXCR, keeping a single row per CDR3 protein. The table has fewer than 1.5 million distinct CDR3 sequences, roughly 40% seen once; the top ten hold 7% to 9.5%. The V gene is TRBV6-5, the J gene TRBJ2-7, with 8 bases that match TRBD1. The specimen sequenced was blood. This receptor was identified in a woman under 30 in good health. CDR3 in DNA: TGTGCCAGCAGTTACTCCGGACAGGGAATGAACTACGAGCAGTACTTC. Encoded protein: CASSYSGQGMNYEQYF.